Presented here are 17 T cell receptor beta chains from one specimen sequenced in a study of response to subunit inactivated influenza vaccine. One entry per CDR3 protein results from TCRdb running MiXCR on the RT-PCR reads. The sample has roughly 500,000 distinct CDR3 sequences, approximately 17% seen once. The sequences come from CD4+ T cells sorted from PBMCs, collected around 25 months after vaccination. The receptors were sampled from a man in his fifties or sixties who received an inactivated influenza vaccine.

Ten or more counts support this clonotype. V is TRBV12-3 or TRBV12-4 and J is TRBJ2-3; TRBD2 agrees at 12 bases. The CDR3 consists of 16 residues. J was trimmed by 1 base and V by 6 bases; bases with no gene match: 5. CDR3 coding DNA: TGTGCCAGCAGCCCCCGACTAGCGGGGGGCACAGATACGCAGTATTTT. Translating gives CASSPRLAGGTDTQYF.

The V call is TRBV20-1, the J call TRBJ2-7; D call uncertain. The germline V gene encodes CDR1 DFQATT and CDR2 SNEGSKA (reference sequence). This CDR3 has 12 amino acids. V was cut by 5 bases and J by 3 bases, with 11 bases left in between. The CDR3 nucleotides read TGCAGTGCTGGGGTTGATTTCTACGAGCAGTACTTC. Translated: CSAGVDFYEQYF.

The chain employs TRBV12-3 or TRBV12-4 and TRBJ2-2; maybe TRBD1 (5 bases). V shed 6 bases and J shed 8 bases, with 13 bases lying between them. This CDR3 comprises 13 residues. The CDR3 nucleotides read TGTGCCAGCAGAAGGACACGGCCAGGGGAGCTGTTTTTT. This translates into CASRRTRPGELFF.

In this sample, this clonotype turned up a few times. The chain couples TRBV6-2 or TRBV6-3 to TRBJ1-2; D is unresolved. CDR1 MNHEY and CDR2 SVGEGT come from the germline V gene. Trimming shortened V by 2 bases and J by 4 bases, and 11 bases separated the two germline ends. The CDR3 totals 14 residues. The CDR3 DNA reads as TGTGCCAGCAGTTACGGACCGGAGTCCTATGGCTACACCTTC. It translates to CASSYGPESYGYTF.

This clonotype was observed a few times. This chain connects TRBV20-1 to TRBJ1-2; D gene uncertain. Looked up from germline, CDR1 is DFQATT and CDR2 is SNEGSKA (reference sequence). This CDR3 spans 12 amino acids. Deletions cut 5 bases from V and 2 bases from J, with 9 bases between. As DNA, the CDR3 is TGCAGTGCTGTAACCGGGAACTATGGCTACACCTTC. Translation gives CSAVTGNYGYTF.

The chain combines TRBV24-1 with TRBJ2-1, with D uncertain. CDR1 KGHDR and CDR2 SFDVKD come from the germline V gene. CDR3 length equals 16 residues. V lost 3 bases and J 3 bases, leaving 14 bases between the germline ends. This CDR3 reads CATSDPTSPLYNEQFF. In nucleotides, the CDR3 is TGTGCCACCAGTGATCCCACGTCTCCCCTCTACAATGAGCAGTTCTTC.

The CDR3 bases are TGTGCCAGCAGTTCCCTTAATGAGCAGTTCTTC. Its translation: CASSSLNEQFF. The chain recombines TRBV6-2 or TRBV6-3 with TRBJ2-1; no firm D call. The CDR3 loop spans 11 amino acids. The germline V gene encodes CDR1 MNHEY and CDR2 SVGEGT. V was shortened by 4 bases and J by 7 bases, with 5 bases between the two germline ends.

The rearrangement uses TRBV15 and TRBJ2-3, with D perhaps matching TRBD2 (5 bases). CDR1 and CDR2 from the germline V gene are LNHNV and YYDKDF (reference sequence). V dropped 0 bases and J dropped 7 bases, with 11 bases sitting between them. The CDR3 has 14 amino acids. CDR3 DNA: TGTGCCACCAGCAGAGATCTGAGGGATTATACGCAGTATTTT. Amino acids: CATSRDLRDYTQYF.

The V gene is TRBV5-1, the J gene TRBJ2-1, with a possible D match to TRBD2 (6 bases). The V end lost 3 bases, the J end lost 0 bases, and 10 bases lay between the germline ends. This CDR3 spans 15 amino acids. Germline V gives CDR1 SGHRS, CDR2 YFSETQ. The CDR3 spells CASSSTRSSYNEQFF. CDR3 in DNA: TGCGCCAGCAGCTCGACTAGGAGCTCCTACAATGAGCAGTTCTTC.

This clonotype appeared a few times. The rearrangement joins TRBV4-1 to TRBJ1-4; 7 positions agree with TRBD1. The CDR3 has 17 amino acids. The germline gives CDR1 MGHRA, CDR2 YSYEKL. The junction had 5 bases not matched to a gene; V was cut back by 1 base and J by 0 bases. The CDR3 DNA reads as TGCGCCAGCAGCCAAGCTCGGGACAGAACAACTAATGAAAAACTGTTTTTT. Its protein product is CASSQARDRTTNEKLFF.

The chain has TRBV29-1 and TRBJ2-7; 7 bases are shared with TRBD1. The length of the CDR3 is 14 residues. CDR1 and CDR2 (germline): SQVTM, ANQGSEA. Trimming cost V 6 bases and J 3 bases; bases outside gene matches: 11. The CDR3 sequence: CSVVTGSDYYEQYF. The CDR3 DNA reads TGCAGCGTCGTGACAGGGTCCGACTACTACGAGCAGTACTTC.

V and J are TRBV6-2 or TRBV6-3 and TRBJ2-2; tentative D call: TRBD1 (6 bases). V lost 4 bases and J lost 7, with 10 bases in between. This CDR3 is built from 13 residues. In germline, CDR1 is MNHEY, CDR2 SVGEGT. CDR3 sequence (DNA): TGTGCCAGCAGTTTTACAGGGTTCGGGGAGCTGTTTTTT. Translating gives CASSFTGFGELFF.

This clonotype occurred a few times. CDR3 protein: CASCKDRGETQYF. CDR3 DNA: TGTGCCAGCTGCAAGGACAGAGGAGAGACCCAGTACTTC. This rearrangement joins TRBV28 to TRBJ2-5; D is perhaps TRBD1 (6 bases). Trimming stripped 8 bases from V and 4 bases from J, with 14 bases between. The CDR3 runs to 13 residues. Germline-derived CDR1 and CDR2 are MDHEN and SYDVKM. Based on the CDR3 plus reference TRBV28 and TRBJ2-5, the full variable domain is DVKVTQSSRYLVKRTGEKVFLECVQDMDHENMFWYRQDPGLGLRLIYFSYDVKMKEKGDIPEGYSVSREKKERFSLILESASTNQTSMYLCASCKDRGETQYFGPGTRLLVL.

The genes are TRBV15 and TRBJ2-7; the D is unclear. V was clipped by 4 bases and J by 7 bases, with 23 bases between them. This CDR3 spans 16 amino acids. CDR1 and CDR2 from the germline V gene are LNHNV and YYDKDF (reference sequence). The CDR3 DNA is TGTGCCACCAGCATAGGCCTTGACACCTCGAATGGGGAGCAGTACTTC. Translated, it gives CATSIGLDTSNGEQYF.

As concerns this clonotype: An end of the junction does not agree with germline; a read error may underlie this. J is TRBJ1-5 and V is TRBV28; D remains unclear. From germline, CDR1 is MDHEN and CDR2 SYDVKM. The CDR3 spans 16 residues. CDR3 nucleotides: TGTGCCAGCAGTCTCCTTCGGGGTCCTGAGGGTCAGGCCCAGCATTTT. Translated, it gives CASSLLRGPEGQAQHF.

This clonotype was recorded a few times. The chain employs TRBV6-5 and TRBJ1-4; D is perhaps TRBD1 (6 bases). The CDR3 is 17 amino acids. CDR1 is MNHEY and CDR2 is SVGAGI in the germline V gene. The ends were cut back, 5 bases at V and 1 base at J, with 17 bases in the middle. In DNA, the CDR3 is TGTGCCAGCAGTACTTCTCCGAGACAGGAAACTAATGAAAAACTGTTTTTT. This encodes CASSTSPRQETNEKLFF.

V gene TRBV4-3 combines with J gene TRBJ2-6; D is unclear. CDR3 size: 15 residues. Germline V lookup: CDR1 LGHNA, CDR2 YSLEER. The ends were cut back, 2 bases at V and 0 bases at J, with 5 bases in the middle. CDR3 amino acids: CASSQSLSGANVLTF. Written as DNA, the CDR3 is TGCGCCAGCAGCCAAAGCCTCTCTGGGGCCAACGTCCTGACTTTC.